One and the same sample provided the 28 T cell receptor beta chains below, sequenced in a study of T cell responses to AZD1222 COVID-19 vaccine. The protocol was immunoSEQ multiplex PCR, while the TCRdb copy is restricted to in-frame clones and leaves out a portion. The sample carries 150,000 or so clones, under 95% recorded once. The sequencing here drew on peripheral blood, taken on day 0 of AZD1222 vaccination. The receptors were gathered from an adult in good health.

This chain joins TRBV6-5 and TRBJ1-5; D may be TRBD1 (6 bases). The length of the CDR3 is 14 residues. Germline assignment: CDR1 MNHEY and CDR2 SVGAGI. V lost 3 bases to trimming and J lost 7 bases, with 13 bases between them. CDR3 bases: TGTGCCAGCAGTTATTTAGGGGGAAACCAGCCCCAGCATTTT. It specifies CASSYLGGNQPQHF.

The V gene is TRBV9, the J gene TRBJ1-6; 8 bases fit TRBD1. CDR3 length: 15 amino acids. Looked up from germline, CDR1 is SGDLS and CDR2 is YYNGEE. Germline trimming cut 0 bases from V and 10 bases from J; bases unmatched to any gene: 6. This CDR3 is CASSVAEAGGSPLHF. The CDR3 DNA follows: TGTGCCAGCAGCGTAGCTGAGGCAGGGGGCTCACCCCTCCACTTT.

The rearrangement joins TRBV4-3 to TRBJ2-3, with 10 positions matching TRBD2. V was clipped by 1 base and J by 3 bases; unmatched bases: 4. The CDR3 consists of 16 residues. Germline CDR1 is LGHNA and CDR2 is YSLEER. CDR3 in amino acids: CASSQGSAGGTDTQYF. Here the CDR3 DNA reads TGCGCCAGCAGCCAAGGGTCAGCGGGAGGGACAGATACGCAGTATTTT.

The rearrangement links TRBV4-1 to TRBJ2-1; TRBD2 aligns across 12 bases. This CDR3 contains 15 residues. The trim removed 1 base at V and 9 bases at J, leaving 4 bases unmatched. Per the germline V gene, CDR1 is MGHRA and CDR2 is YSYEKL. CDR3 DNA: TGCGCCAGCAGCCAAGGACTAGCGGGAGTAGGTGAGCAGTTCTTC. It yields the protein CASSQGLAGVGEQFF.

This chain connects TRBV4-1 to TRBJ2-2; no clear D gene. Germline V gene sequence: CDR1 MGHRA, CDR2 YSYEKL. The CDR3 spans 13 residues. Trimming took off 5 bases at V and 6 bases at J, with 10 bases between the two ends. The CDR3 protein is CASSSVGSGELFF. As DNA, the CDR3 is TGCGCCAGCAGCTCGGTGGGTTCCGGGGAGCTGTTTTTT.

This clone was detected only once. The J gene is TRBJ2-1, the V gene TRBV6-5, with 7 positions matching TRBD1. After removal of 2 bases from V and 2 bases from J, the junction contained 0 bases not matched to a gene. In germline, CDR1 is MNHEY, CDR2 SVGAGI. The CDR3 has 14 amino acids. CDR3 sequence: CASSYRGPYNEQFF. DNA of the CDR3: TGTGCCAGCAGTTACAGGGGGCCCTACAATGAGCAGTTCTTC.

This clone was seen only once. The chain has TRBV19 and TRBJ1-3; D remains ambiguous. Trimming shortened V by 5 bases and J by 0 bases, and 11 bases separated the two germline ends. Germline-derived CDR1 and CDR2 are LNHDA and SQIVND (reference sequence). The CDR3 covers 15 residues. The CDR3 is CASSFLPVSGNTIYF. DNA of the CDR3: TGTGCCAGTAGTTTCTTGCCTGTCTCTGGAAACACCATATATTTT.

The chain joins TRBV27 to TRBJ1-2; weak D call: TRBD1 (5 bases). Germline assignment: CDR1 MNHEY and CDR2 SMNVEV (reference sequence). The CDR3 sequence is 16 residues long. Trimming shortened V by 2 bases and J by 3 bases, and 16 bases separated the two germline ends. The CDR3 DNA sequence: TGTGCCAGCAGTTTAGGGGGACCCACCGCCTACTATGGCTACACCTTC. Protein product: CASSLGGPTAYYGYTF.

V is TRBV4-1 and J is TRBJ2-7; tentative D call: TRBD2 (5 bases). The CDR3 covers 19 residues. Trimming shortened V by 2 bases and J by 2 bases, and 25 bases separated the two germline ends. Germline CDR1 MGHRA, CDR2 YSYEKL. This chain's CDR3 is CASSQTHGSRDWTPYEQYF. For the CDR3, the DNA is TGCGCCAGCAGCCAAACCCATGGGTCCCGCGACTGGACTCCCTACGAGCAGTACTTC.

The chain is built from TRBV5-1 and TRBJ1-1; weak D call: TRBD1 (6 bases). Germline assignment: CDR1 SGHRS and CDR2 YFSETQ. The length of the CDR3 is 14 residues. Trimming cost V 2 bases and J 4 bases, with 12 bases left between them. CDR3 nucleotide sequence: TGCGCCAGCAGCTTTCAGGGGAGGGGCACTGAAGCTTTCTTT. This translates into CASSFQGRGTEAFF.

The chain combines TRBV10-3 with TRBJ1-2, with 9 bases that match TRBD1. Germline trimming cut 6 bases from V and 6 bases from J; bases unmatched to any gene: 5. Germline CDR1 reads ENHRY; CDR2 reads SYGVKD. The CDR3 extends over 13 amino acids. The CDR3 spells CAISLTGGDGYTF. In nucleotides, the CDR3 is TGTGCCATCAGCCTTACAGGGGGCGATGGCTACACCTTC.

CDR3 in amino acids: CASSLGWTGYEKLFF. Written as DNA, the CDR3 is TGTGCCAGCAGCTTGGGGTGGACAGGGTATGAAAAACTGTTTTTT. This chain links TRBV21-1 with TRBJ1-4; TRBD1 reflects the table's D call only, with no check against the DNA. TRBV21-1 is a listed pseudogene. The CDR3 runs 15 residues.

The chain employs TRBV7-9 and TRBJ2-5; D unresolved. The CDR3 contains 16 residues. Germline V gives CDR1 SEHNR, CDR2 FQNEAQ (reference sequence). Between the trimmed V and J ends, which lost 5 bases and 4 bases, there was a span of 20 bases. The CDR3 here is CASSPQESPAIETQYF. CDR3 coding DNA: TGTGCCAGCAGCCCCCAGGAGTCCCCGGCTATAGAGACCCAGTACTTC.

The chain carries TRBV3-1 (or the pseudogene TRBV3-2) and TRBJ2-3; D not certain. Between the trimmed V and J ends, which lost 0 bases and 10 bases, there was a span of 5 bases. Germline lookup yields CDR1 LGHDT and CDR2 YNNKEL (reference sequence). The length of the CDR3 is 11 residues. DNA of the CDR3: TGTGCCAGCAGCCAAGATGAGGCGCAGTATTTT. Protein: CASSQDEAQYF.

The rearrangement links TRBV9 to TRBJ2-7; 10 nucleotides align to TRBD1. This CDR3 is 13 amino acids long. V was pared by 0 bases and J by 6 bases, with 0 bases of the junction left unmatched. Germline assignment: CDR1 SGDLS and CDR2 YYNGEE. The CDR3 spells CASSVGTGGEQYF. The CDR3 coding sequence is TGTGCCAGCAGCGTAGGGACAGGGGGCGAGCAGTACTTC.

The chain's CDR3 is CASSVPGRVTEPQHF. The CDR3 nucleotides read TGTGCCAGTAGTGTCCCGGGACGAGTTACCGAGCCCCAGCATTTT. The chain uses TRBV19 and TRBJ1-5; tentatively, D is TRBD1 (5 bases). Germline V gene lookup returns CDR1 LNHDA and CDR2 SQIVND (reference sequence). The CDR3 covers 15 residues. V was pared by 5 bases and J by 8 bases, with 19 bases between. The entire variable domain, with the rest obtained from reference TRBV19 and TRBJ1-5, is as follows: DGGITQSPKYLFRKEGQNVTLSCEQNLNHDAMYWYRQDPGQGLRLIYYSQIVNDFQKGDIAEGYSVSREKKESFPLTVTSAQKNPTAFYLCASSVPGRVTEPQHFGDGTRLSIL.

The table lists this clone with a few counts. The J gene is TRBJ2-7, the V gene TRBV28, with D perhaps matching TRBD1 (7 bases). The CDR3 is 11 amino acids. The V gene lost 6 bases and the J gene lost 6 bases, with 9 bases spanning the gap. The germline V gene encodes CDR1 MDHEN and CDR2 SYDVKM. The CDR3 reads CASSQGGEQYF. The CDR3, as DNA: TGTGCCAGCAGCCAGGGGGGCGAGCAGTACTTC. The entire variable domain, with the rest obtained from reference TRBV28 and TRBJ2-7, is as follows: DVKVTQSSRYLVKRTGEKVFLECVQDMDHENMFWYRQDPGLGLRLIYFSYDVKMKEKGDIPEGYSVSREKKERFSLILESASTNQTSMYLCASSQGGEQYFGPGTRLTVT.

The J gene is TRBJ2-7, the V gene TRBV19; 8 bases are shared with TRBD2. The CDR3 runs 15 residues. Germline V CDR1 and CDR2: LNHDA, SQIVND (reference sequence). Trimming removed 3 bases from V and 3 bases from J; junction bases left unmatched: 7. The CDR3 region has the DNA TGTGCCAGTAGTATCGGTAGCGGGAAGAACTACGAGCAGTACTTC. The encoded protein is CASSIGSGKNYEQYF.

The chain carries TRBV20-1 and TRBJ1-1; the D gene is possibly TRBD1 (6 bases). CDR1 DFQATT and CDR2 SNEGSKA come from the germline V gene (reference sequence). The ends were cut back, 3 bases at V and 1 base at J, with 9 bases in the middle. The CDR3 loop spans 13 amino acids. Here the CDR3 reads CSASDRQNTEAFF. Written as DNA, the CDR3 is TGCAGTGCTAGTGACAGGCAGAACACTGAAGCTTTCTTT.

The genes are TRBV7-9 and TRBJ2-7; D gene unclear. Germline CDR1 reads SEHNR; CDR2 reads FQNEAQ (reference sequence). CDR3 length: 13 amino acids. Trimming removed 0 bases at V and 2 bases at J, with 5 bases between. CDR3 amino acids: CASSLAGTYEQYF. The CDR3 DNA follows: TGTGCCAGCAGCTTAGCGGGGACCTACGAGCAGTACTTC.

The chain combines TRBV6-5 with TRBJ2-2; 7 bases agree with TRBD1. The CDR3 runs 15 residues. Germline CDR1 MNHEY, CDR2 SVGAGI. J lost 3 bases, V lost 6 bases, and 7 bases had no gene match. The CDR3 here is CASRSDRSDTGELFF. DNA of the CDR3: TGTGCCAGCAGGTCGGACAGGAGCGACACCGGGGAGCTGTTTTTT.

The chain recombines TRBV19 with TRBJ1-1, with TRBD1 matching over 7 bases. The CDR3 runs 13 residues. J lost 1 base, V lost 7 bases, and 3 bases had no gene match. CDR1 and CDR2 from the germline V gene are LNHDA and SQIVND (reference sequence). The chain's CDR3 is CASKDRANTEAFF. CDR3 nucleotide sequence: TGTGCCAGTAAAGACAGGGCGAACACTGAAGCTTTCTTT. Together with reference TRBV19 and TRBJ1-1, the CDR3 gives the full variable domain: DGGITQSPKYLFRKEGQNVTLSCEQNLNHDAMYWYRQDPGQGLRLIYYSQIVNDFQKGDIAEGYSVSREKKESFPLTVTSAQKNPTAFYLCASKDRANTEAFFGQGTRLTVV.

This chain uses TRBV7-9 with TRBJ1-2; D is undetermined. Germline values: CDR1 SEHNR, CDR2 FQNEAQ (reference sequence). CDR3 length: 14 amino acids. V gave up 5 bases and J gave up 2 bases, with 12 bases separating them. The CDR3: CASSLERLNYGYTF. The DNA of the CDR3 is TGTGCCAGCAGCCTCGAGAGATTAAACTATGGCTACACCTTC.

J is TRBJ1-5 and V is TRBV6-2 or TRBV6-3; 9 bases are shared with TRBD1. The J segment lost 1 base and the V segment lost 5 bases, leaving 12 bases of the junction unmatched. The germline V gene encodes CDR1 MNHEY and CDR2 SVGEGT. The CDR3 has 18 amino acids. This CDR3 is CASSPGTGTTRSNQPQHF. CDR3 DNA: TGTGCCAGCAGTCCCGGGACAGGGACTACGAGGAGCAATCAGCCCCAGCATTTT.

The chain links TRBV7-2 to TRBJ2-4, with 11 bases that match TRBD2. The germline CDR1 and CDR2 sequences are SGHTA and FQGNSA. There are 16 residues in the CDR3. Trimming at V came to 5 bases and at J to 0 bases, leaving 3 bases not matched to a gene. CDR3 nucleotides: TGTGCCAGCAGCCCAACTAGCGGGGGAGCCAAAAACATTCAGTACTTC. Encoded protein: CASSPTSGGAKNIQYF.

The V and J genes are TRBV9 and TRBJ2-2; D is uncertain. The CDR3 is made up of 14 amino acids. V was pared by 4 bases and J by 5 bases, with 12 bases between. CDR1 is SGDLS, CDR2 YYNGEE, per germline. The CDR3 bases are TGTGCCAGCAGCTACGGGCAGGCTACCGGGGAGCTGTTTTTT. Residues: CASSYGQATGELFF.

This chain links TRBV18 with TRBJ1-1; TRBD1 agrees at 9 bases. The ends lost 3 bases at V and 3 bases at J; junction bases unmatched: 2. The germline V gene has CDR1 KGHSH and CDR2 LQKENI. The CDR3 runs to 14 residues. CDR3 in DNA: TGTGCCAGCTCACCTAGGACAGGGGACACTGAAGCTTTCTTT. Amino acids: CASSPRTGDTEAFF.

This chain connects TRBV19 to TRBJ2-1; TRBD2 matches at 10 bases. Germline loops: CDR1 LNHDA, CDR2 SQIVND (reference sequence). V trimming: 9 bases; J trimming: 4 bases; junction bases outside the gene matches: 9. The CDR3 has 15 residues. The CDR3: CASRRTSGDYNEQFF. CDR3 DNA sequence: TGTGCCAGCCGCCGGACTAGCGGAGATTACAATGAGCAGTTCTTC. Using reference TRBV19 and TRBJ2-1 for the parts outside the CDR3, the full variable domain is DGGITQSPKYLFRKEGQNVTLSCEQNLNHDAMYWYRQDPGQGLRLIYYSQIVNDFQKGDIAEGYSVSREKKESFPLTVTSAQKNPTAFYLCASRRTSGDYNEQFFGPGTRLTVL.